This T cell receptor (beta chain) was identified during a study of identical twins. CDR3 length equals 16 residues. The V and J ends lost 2 bases and 9 bases, in that order; junction bases with no gene match: 8. Germline-derived CDR1 and CDR2 are KGHSH and LQKENI. One entry per CDR3 protein results from TCRdb running MiXCR on the 5' RACE reads. Altogether around 530,000 distinct CDR3 sequences are present, nearly 15% being singletons, with the ten largest covering roughly 0.4%. A further study also used this sample, focusing on yellow fever vaccine responses in identical twins.

The sequenced sample consisted of CD4+ T cells sorted from blood. This chain connects TRBV18 to TRBJ2-1; 12 nucleotides align to TRBD1. The clonotype originates from a woman aged 18-29 years in good health. CDR3 sequence (DNA): TGTGCCAGCTCACCAGGTCCGGGACAGGGGGCCGGTGAGCAGTTCTTC. As protein: CASSPGPGQGAGEQFF.